One sample yielded the 27 T cell receptor beta chains listed below, sequenced in a study of response to subunit inactivated influenza vaccine. One entry per CDR3 protein results from TCRdb running MiXCR on the RT-PCR reads. The table includes approximately 520,000 distinct CDR3 sequences, approximately 24% detected once. The sample in question was CD4+ T cells sorted from PBMCs, obtained more than 4 days after vaccination. The receptors were gathered from a man aged 45-60 years who received an inactivated influenza vaccine.

This sequence joins TRBV6-2 or TRBV6-3 and TRBJ2-2; no firm D call. Per germline, CDR1 MNHEY and CDR2 SVGEGT. The ends were cut back, 2 bases at V and 6 bases at J, with 13 bases in the middle. CDR3 length: 15 amino acids. The CDR3 here is CASSYIQSSAGELFF. In DNA form, the CDR3 reads TGTGCCAGCAGTTACATCCAATCGTCGGCCGGGGAGCTGTTTTTT.

The gene calls are TRBV7-8 and TRBJ2-3; 10 bases are a match to TRBD2. The germline CDR1 and CDR2 sequences are SGHVS and FQNEAQ. This CDR3 has 17 amino acids. The J segment lost 3 bases and the V segment lost 4 bases, leaving 10 bases of the junction unmatched. The CDR3 DNA follows: TGTGCCAGCAGCTCACCGTATAGCGGGGGGCGGACAGATACGCAGTATTTT. This translates into CASSSPYSGGRTDTQYF.

The DNA of the CDR3 is TGCAGTGCTAGAGATCCAGGGACCTACGAGCAGTACTTC. It is translated as CSARDPGTYEQYF. The chain combines TRBV20-1 with TRBJ2-7, with D perhaps matching TRBD1 (5 bases). The CDR3 runs 13 residues. Germline V gene sequence: CDR1 DFQATT, CDR2 SNEGSKA (reference sequence). V was pared by 0 bases and J by 2 bases, with 8 bases between.

CDR3 sequence (DNA): TGCGCCAGCAGCCAGCTCCGGGACCCCGTCCCCCATGAGCAGTTCTTC. Its protein is CASSQLRDPVPHEQFF. The genes are TRBV4-3 and TRBJ2-1, with D perhaps assigned TRBD1 or TRBD2 (5 bases each). V was cut by 3 bases and J by 8 bases, with 20 bases left in between. Germline V gene lookup returns CDR1 LGHNA and CDR2 YSLEER. This CDR3 is built from 16 residues.

The chain is built from TRBV25-1 and TRBJ2-7; D is perhaps TRBD1 (5 bases). Germline V gene data show CDR1 as MGHDK and CDR2 as SYGVNS. V was clipped by 3 bases and J by 3 bases, with 12 bases between them. The CDR3 is 14 amino acids. The chain's CDR3 is CASSDPGLFYEQYF. Written as DNA, the CDR3 is TGTGCCAGCAGTGACCCAGGGCTTTTCTACGAGCAGTACTTC.

The chain recombines TRBV24-1 with TRBJ2-6; 9 bases are a match to TRBD1. The CDR3 totals 15 residues. The trim removed 7 bases at V and 1 base at J, leaving 1 base unmatched. Germline-derived CDR1 and CDR2 are KGHDR and SFDVKD. The CDR3 here is CATRGTGSGANVLTF. The CDR3 bases are TGTGCCACCAGGGGGACAGGGTCTGGGGCCAACGTCCTGACTTTC.

The gene calls are TRBV6-6 and TRBJ1-2; weak D call: TRBD1 (6 bases). This CDR3 has 13 amino acids. Deletions cut 8 bases from V and 4 bases from J, with 14 bases between. CDR1 and CDR2 (germline): MNHNY, SVGAGI (reference sequence). CDR3 in DNA: TGTGCCAGCGTTGGCAGGGGCGGCTATGGCTACACCTTC. As protein: CASVGRGGYGYTF.

This clonotype was found a few times. The chain uses TRBV20-1 and TRBJ1-5; D gene ambiguous. There are 13 residues in the CDR3. Per the germline V gene, CDR1 is DFQATT and CDR2 is SNEGSKA (reference sequence). Between the trimmed V and J ends, which lost 3 bases and 1 base, there was a span of 7 bases. Here the CDR3 DNA reads TGCAGTGCTAGTGCCCACAGCAATCAGCCCCAGCATTTT. It specifies CSASAHSNQPQHF.

The rearrangement links TRBV4-3 to TRBJ2-1, with TRBD2 identical over 12 bases. V shed 0 bases, J shed 9 bases, and the junction held 9 bases outside the gene matches. Germline CDR1 LGHNA, CDR2 YSLEER. This CDR3 has 17 amino acids. Written as DNA, the CDR3 is TGCGCCAGCAGCCAAGACCTTTTGACTAGCGGGAGATTTGAGCAGTTCTTC. Encoded protein: CASSQDLLTSGRFEQFF.

This clonotype was detected a few times. The J gene is TRBJ2-1, the V gene TRBV20-1; the match to TRBD2 covers 9 bases. V trimming: 3 bases; J trimming: 3 bases; junction bases outside the gene matches: 12. The CDR3 spans 17 residues. Germline V gives CDR1 DFQATT, CDR2 SNEGSKA (reference sequence). CDR3 nucleotides: TGCAGTGCTAGGCCCAGCGGGGGGCCTGGACTCTACAATGAGCAGTTCTTC. Translation: CSARPSGGPGLYNEQFF.

V is TRBV6-1 and J is TRBJ2-1; no clear D gene. The germline V and J ends were trimmed by 0 bases and 0 bases, with 9 bases remaining between them. This CDR3 region has 16 residues. The germline gives CDR1 MNHNS, CDR2 SASEGT. The CDR3 is CASSEAPLSSYNEQFF. CDR3 DNA: TGTGCCAGCAGTGAAGCCCCTCTGAGCTCCTACAATGAGCAGTTCTTC.

The chain couples TRBV6-2 or TRBV6-3 to TRBJ2-7; D ambiguous. V was pared by 6 bases and J by 0 bases, with 18 bases between. CDR3 size: 16 residues. Germline V CDR1 and CDR2: MNHEY, SVGEGT. CDR3 loop: CASSQSRTKASYEQYF. For the CDR3, the DNA is TGTGCCAGCAGCCAGTCCCGGACGAAAGCCTCCTACGAGCAGTACTTC.

The rearrangement joins TRBV27 to TRBJ2-7; 8 bases are shared with TRBD1. The CDR3 spans 14 residues. The V and J ends lost 4 bases and 5 bases, in that order; junction bases with no gene match: 7. The germline CDR1 and CDR2 sequences are MNHEY and SMNVEV (reference sequence). The CDR3 DNA is TGTGCCAGCAGTTCGTGGACAGGGACCGACGAGCAGTACTTC. This sequence encodes CASSSWTGTDEQYF.

This clonotype was seen only a few times. V gene TRBV24-1 combines with J gene TRBJ2-1; TRBD1 aligns across 8 bases. Germline values: CDR1 KGHDR, CDR2 SFDVKD. V shed 4 bases and J 6 bases; nucleotides not matched to a gene: 10. The length of the CDR3 is 16 residues. CDR3 region: CATSEFRLTGGNEQFF. The CDR3 region has the DNA TGTGCCACCAGTGAATTCCGACTCACAGGGGGCAATGAGCAGTTCTTC.

There are many counts of this clonotype. This chain joins TRBV3-1 and TRBJ2-4; D gene uncertain. The V gene's germline CDR1 is LGHDT and CDR2 YNNKEL (reference sequence). The CDR3 sequence is 13 residues long. The V end was cut by 0 bases, the J end by 13 bases, with 13 bases between. This CDR3 reads CASSQDDRANQYF. The DNA of the CDR3 is TGTGCCAGCAGCCAAGATGATCGGGCCAACCAGTACTTC.

V is TRBV24-1 and J is TRBJ2-7; TRBD2 might be the D (6 bases). The germline V gene encodes CDR1 KGHDR and CDR2 SFDVKD. With 6 bases removed from V and 2 bases from J, the gap between germline ends came to 16 bases. The CDR3 totals 15 residues. The CDR3 loop reads CATSSGDGWTYEQYF. The CDR3 DNA reads as TGTGCCACCAGTTCGGGGGACGGATGGACCTACGAGCAGTACTTC.

The table lists this clonotype with many counts. The gene calls are TRBV5-1 and TRBJ2-1, with 11 bases matching TRBD1. The CDR3 covers 15 residues. The V segment lost 5 bases and the J segment 5 bases; nucleotides outside the gene matches: 6. Germline V lookup: CDR1 SGHRS, CDR2 YFSETQ. The CDR3 nucleotides read TGCGCCAGCAGGGAAAGGACAGGGGGCAACAATGAGCAGTTCTTC. Protein product: CASRERTGGNNEQFF. The whole variable domain, filled in from reference TRBV5-1 and TRBJ2-1, reads KAGVTQTPRYLIKTRGQQVTLSCSPISGHRSVSWYQQTPGQGLQFLFEYFSETQRNKGNFPGRFSGRQFSNSRSEMNVSTLELGDSALYLCASRERTGGNNEQFFGPGTRLTVL.

Regarding this clonotype: With a much larger clone just one base away, this may be a read error. This chain joins TRBV5-1 and TRBJ2-5; TRBD1 matches at 8 bases. CDR1 is SGHRS and CDR2 is YFSETQ in the germline V gene. This CDR3 region has 15 residues. CDR3 in amino acids: CAISPTGTGLETQYF. CDR3 coding DNA: TGCGCCATCAGCCCAACCGGGACAGGTTTAGAGACCCAGTACTTC. The variable domain in full, with the rest retrieved from reference TRBV5-1 and TRBJ2-5, is KAGVTQTPRYLIKTRGQQVTLSCSPISGHRSVSWYQQTPGQGLQFLFEYFSETQRNKGNFPGRFSGRQFSNSRSEMNVSTLELGDSALYLCAISPTGTGLETQYFGPGTRLLVL.

Details on this clonotype: Here the CDR3 omits its conserved ending phenylalanine or tryptophan, so a read error is the likely source. J is TRBJ1-2 and V is TRBV6-1; D remains ambiguous. CDR1 is MNHNS, CDR2 SASEGT, per germline. The CDR3 contains 13 residues. V was clipped by 6 bases and J by 8 bases, with 16 bases between them. CDR3 region: CASRRQALWGYTY. As DNA, the CDR3 is TGTGCCAGCAGGCGCCAGGCCCTCTGGGGCTACACCTAC.

This clonotype was seen only a few times. This rearrangement joins TRBV7-2 to TRBJ1-1; a weak D match, TRBD1 (6 bases). CDR3 length equals 15 residues. The V end lost 5 bases, the J end lost 0 bases, and 13 bases lay between the germline ends. Germline-derived CDR1 and CDR2 are SGHTA and FQGNSA. CDR3 residues: CASSLTTGVNTEAFF. The DNA for the CDR3 is TGTGCCAGCAGCCTAACGACAGGAGTGAACACTGAAGCTTTCTTT.

A few counts support this clonotype. A much larger clone lies a single base off, so this may be a read error. The rearrangement links TRBV3-1 to TRBJ2-5; 8 nucleotides match TRBD2. Germline CDR1 reads LGHDT; CDR2 reads YNNKEL (reference sequence). V shed 7 bases, J shed 3 bases, and the junction held 7 bases outside the gene matches. The CDR3 loop spans 14 amino acids. CDR3 loop: CASNLISGKETQYF. The CDR3 coding sequence is TGTGCCAGCAACCTCATTAGCGGGAAAGAGACCCAGTACTTC.

This chain's CDR3 is CASSLGGSNGELFF. The CDR3 DNA sequence: TGTGCCAGCAGTTTAGGAGGGAGTAACGGGGAGCTGTTTTTT. The chain carries TRBV12-3 or TRBV12-4 and TRBJ2-2, with D perhaps TRBD2 (5 bases). Trimming left V 1 base short and J 7 bases short, with 10 bases between. This CDR3 spans 14 amino acids.

The J gene is TRBJ2-5, the V gene TRBV6-5; tentatively, D is TRBD2 (5 bases). This CDR3 has 15 amino acids. Germline V gene lookup returns CDR1 MNHEY and CDR2 SVGAGI. With 0 bases removed from V and 5 bases from J, the gap between germline ends came to 13 bases. The CDR3 loop is CASSYSYRSGETQYF. The CDR3 bases are TGTGCCAGCAGTTACTCGTACAGATCGGGGGAGACCCAGTACTTC.

In its sample, this clonotype was seen a few times. This chain uses TRBV10-3 with TRBJ2-3, with D perhaps TRBD1 (7 bases). Between the trimmed V and J ends, which lost 6 bases and 5 bases, there was a span of 15 bases. The CDR3 totals 14 residues. The germline V gene encodes CDR1 ENHRY and CDR2 SYGVKD. The CDR3 protein is CAIRMEGAKDTQYF. In nucleotides, the CDR3 is TGTGCCATCAGGATGGAGGGGGCTAAAGATACGCAGTATTTT.

This clonotype appeared a few times. The gene calls are TRBV10-3 and TRBJ2-3; D possibly corresponds to TRBD2 (5 bases). The CDR3 loop spans 14 amino acids. The germline V gene has CDR1 ENHRY and CDR2 SYGVKD. V was pared by 3 bases and J by 1 base, with 8 bases between. The CDR3 loop is CAISDFSGTDTQYF. In DNA form, the CDR3 reads TGTGCCATCAGTGATTTTAGCGGCACAGATACGCAGTATTTT.

This clonotype was detected ten times or more. The V and J genes are TRBV10-3 and TRBJ2-4, with 10 bases identical to TRBD1. V shed 3 bases, J shed 4 bases, and the junction held 6 bases outside the gene matches. The CDR3 has 16 residues. CDR1 is ENHRY, CDR2 SYGVKD, per germline. The chain's CDR3 is CAISDSGQGNKNIQYF. The CDR3 DNA reads TGTGCCATCAGTGATTCGGGACAGGGGAATAAAAACATTCAGTACTTC.

The V call is TRBV24-1, the J call TRBJ2-5, with 9 bases aligning to TRBD1. CDR1 is KGHDR, CDR2 SFDVKD, per germline. The J segment lost 5 bases and the V segment lost 4 bases, leaving 7 bases of the junction unmatched. The CDR3 totals 15 residues. The CDR3 here is CATSDRGTGIETQYF. Written as DNA, the CDR3 is TGTGCCACCAGTGACCGCGGGACAGGGATCGAGACCCAGTACTTC.